The 26 T cell receptor beta chains below were found in one sample sequenced in a study of blood T cell repertoires in COVID-19. TCRdb keeps only in-frame clones here, not all; method: immunoSEQ multiplex PCR. The table includes 180,000 or so clones, approximately 85% detected once. The material sequenced was peripheral blood. These TCRs come from a woman aged 80 or over with acute or convalescent COVID-19.

The V and J genes are TRBV5-6 and TRBJ2-2; 7 bases match TRBD2. J lost 6 bases, V lost 0 bases, and 14 bases had no gene match. CDR1 is SGHDT and CDR2 is YYEEEE in the germline V gene. The CDR3 has 18 residues. CDR3 protein: CASSLVRLAATMAGELFF. In DNA form, the CDR3 reads TGTGCCAGCAGCTTGGTGAGGCTAGCGGCAACAATGGCCGGGGAGCTGTTTTTT. The entire variable domain, with the rest obtained from reference TRBV5-6 and TRBJ2-2, is as follows: DAGVTQSPTHLIKTRGQQVTLRCSPKSGHDTVSWYQQALGQGPQFIFQYYEEEERQRGNFPDRFSGHQFPNYSSELNVNALLLGDSALYLCASSLVRLAATMAGELFFGEGSRLTVL.

The chain joins TRBV18 to TRBJ2-2; TRBD1 matches at 7 bases. Germline V lookup: CDR1 KGHSH, CDR2 LQKENI. This CDR3 comprises 15 residues. The ends lost 5 bases at V and 11 bases at J; junction bases unmatched: 14. In DNA form, the CDR3 reads TGTGCCAGCTCAATTGACAGGGTTGCACGGGGAGAGCTGTTTTTT. It specifies CASSIDRVARGELFF. Together with reference TRBV18 and TRBJ2-2, the CDR3 gives the full variable domain: NAGVMQNPRHLVRRRGQEARLRCSPMKGHSHVYWYRQLPEEGLKFMVYLQKENIIDESGMPKERFSAEFPKEGPSILRIQQVVRGDSAAYFCASSIDRVARGELFFGEGSRLTVL.

This chain links TRBV28 with TRBJ1-2, with 8 bases aligning to TRBD1. The V and J ends lost 6 bases and 2 bases, in that order; junction bases with no gene match: 8. CDR3 length: 15 amino acids. CDR1 is MDHEN, CDR2 SYDVKM, per germline. The DNA of the CDR3 is TGTGCCAGCAGCTACCCAGGGGGCACGAACTATGGCTACACCTTC. It encodes CASSYPGGTNYGYTF.

The chain joins TRBV30 to TRBJ2-6; unclear D gene. This CDR3 contains 14 residues. V dropped 0 bases and J dropped 4 bases, with 7 bases sitting between them. Germline V gives CDR1 GTSNPN, CDR2 SVGIG (reference sequence). The CDR3 is CAWSVARGANVLTF. The CDR3 DNA reads as TGTGCCTGGAGTGTCGCTAGAGGGGCCAACGTCCTGACTTTC.

The chain is built from TRBV18 and TRBJ1-1; maybe TRBD1 (6 bases). Looked up from germline, CDR1 is KGHSH and CDR2 is LQKENI. The CDR3 is made up of 15 amino acids. Between the trimmed V and J ends, which lost 0 bases and 4 bases, there was a span of 12 bases. CDR3 residues: CASSPPTGRLTEAFF. Here the CDR3 DNA reads TGTGCCAGCTCACCACCGACAGGACGGCTCACTGAAGCTTTCTTT.

The chain employs TRBV7-8 and TRBJ1-6; D is unclear. CDR3 length: 14 amino acids. V gave up 1 base and J gave up 3 bases, with 4 bases separating them. From germline, CDR1 is SGHVS and CDR2 FQNEAQ. CDR3 coding DNA: TGTGCCAGCAGCTTAGTGCGCTATAATTCACCCCTCCACTTT. Translating gives CASSLVRYNSPLHF. Drawing the rest from reference TRBV7-8 and TRBJ1-6, the complete variable domain is GAGVSQSPRYKVAKRGQDVALRCDPISGHVSLFWYQQALGQGPEFLTYFQNEAQLDKSGLPSDRFFAERPEGSVSTLKIQRTQQEDSAVYLCASSLVRYNSPLHFGNGTRLTVT.

The V call is TRBV28, the J call TRBJ2-6; D possibly corresponds to TRBD1 (5 bases). Per germline, CDR1 MDHEN and CDR2 SYDVKM. Between the trimmed V and J ends, which lost 7 bases and 2 bases, there was a span of 12 bases. This CDR3 comprises 15 residues. The CDR3 here is CASIQGSTGANVLTF. CDR3 sequence (DNA): TGTGCCAGCATTCAGGGCTCGACTGGGGCCAACGTCCTGACTTTC.

Only one count was recorded for this clone. V and J are TRBV28 and TRBJ1-5; D unresolved. Germline CDR1 reads MDHEN; CDR2 reads SYDVKM. V lost 1 base and J 1 base, leaving 14 bases between the germline ends. CDR3 length: 17 residues. Written as DNA, the CDR3 is TGTGCCAGCAGTTTATTGTCAGGCGTCGGAAGCAATCAGCCCCAGCATTTT. Protein product: CASSLLSGVGSNQPQHF. The full variable domain, completed using reference TRBV28 and TRBJ1-5, is DVKVTQSSRYLVKRTGEKVFLECVQDMDHENMFWYRQDPGLGLRLIYFSYDVKMKEKGDIPEGYSVSREKKERFSLILESASTNQTSMYLCASSLLSGVGSNQPQHFGDGTRLSIL.

This chain connects TRBV7-2 to TRBJ2-4; possible D gene TRBD2, 7 bases. The CDR3 length is 13 residues. Germline CDR1 and CDR2: SGHTA and FQGNSA. Trimming cost V 4 bases and J 7 bases, with 11 bases left between them. The DNA of the CDR3 is TGTGCCAGCAGCTCCAGGGGAGGGAACATTCAGTACTTC. It codes for CASSSRGGNIQYF.

The rearrangement links TRBV18 to TRBJ1-5, with TRBD1 matching over 9 bases. CDR3 length equals 16 residues. Germline lookup yields CDR1 KGHSH and CDR2 LQKENI. With V trimmed by 3 bases and J by 1 base, 4 bases remained unmatched. In DNA, the CDR3 is TGTGCCAGCTCACCTCGAGGACAGGGGAGCAATCAGCCCCAGCATTTT. Amino acids: CASSPRGQGSNQPQHF.

This chain uses TRBV2 with TRBJ1-4; D unresolved. This CDR3 contains 15 residues. The germline gives CDR1 SNHLY, CDR2 FYNNEI. V was cut by 5 bases and J by 10 bases, with 20 bases left in between. CDR3 DNA: TGTGCCAGCAGTTTGGTAGGCCCCGAAGGCGGAAAACTGTTTTTT. It is translated as CASSLVGPEGGKLFF.

In this sample, this clone turned up a few times. The rearrangement links TRBV7-2 to TRBJ2-2; D possibly corresponds to TRBD2 (6 bases). The CDR3 runs to 14 residues. Looked up from germline, CDR1 is SGHTA and CDR2 is FQGNSA. Trimming left V 2 bases short and J 6 bases short, with 10 bases between. For the CDR3, the DNA is TGTGCCAGCAGCTTACGGGAGTCCGCCGGGGAGCTGTTTTTT. Its translation is CASSLRESAGELFF.

The chain links TRBV4-2 to TRBJ1-1; 7 bases are shared with TRBD1. Germline V gives CDR1 LGHNA, CDR2 YNFKEQ. The length of the CDR3 is 12 residues. Germline trimming cut 5 bases from V and 3 bases from J; bases unmatched to any gene: 0. CDR3 coding DNA: TGTGCCAGCAGCAGGGGGCACACTGAAGCTTTCTTT. Protein sequence: CASSRGHTEAFF.

The V and J genes are TRBV19 and TRBJ2-1, with 10 bases fitting TRBD2. The CDR3 is made up of 15 amino acids. Germline CDR1 and CDR2: LNHDA and SQIVND (reference sequence). After removal of 5 bases from V and 14 bases from J, the junction contained 15 bases not matched to a gene. The chain's CDR3 is CASSPGTSEAEVEFF. The DNA of the CDR3 is TGTGCCAGTAGTCCCGGGACTAGCGAGGCCGAGGTGGAGTTCTTC.

This chain joins TRBV15 and TRBJ1-5, with D maybe TRBD1 (6 bases). The CDR3 runs to 13 residues. Per germline, CDR1 LNHNV and CDR2 YYDKDF (reference sequence). The V end lost 5 bases, the J end lost 5 bases, and 10 bases lay between the germline ends. CDR3 nucleotide sequence: TGTGCCACCAGCGAACAGGGCTATCAGCCCCAGCATTTT. As protein: CATSEQGYQPQHF.

J is TRBJ2-7 and V is TRBV5-1, with D possibly being TRBD1 (6 bases). The V gene lost 1 base and the J gene lost 10 bases, with 21 bases spanning the gap. CDR3 length equals 15 residues. CDR1 SGHRS and CDR2 YFSETQ come from the germline V gene. The CDR3 nucleotides read TGCGCCAGCAGCTTGAATGTGGAAGGGGGTAGAATCCAGTACTTC. Translation: CASSLNVEGGRIQYF.

The CDR3, as DNA: TGTGCCAGCAGTTCCCCCAGGGTTGGCCACACAGATACGCAGTATTTT. This gives the protein CASSSPRVGHTDTQYF. J is TRBJ2-3 and V is TRBV6-5; a weak D match, TRBD1 (5 bases). The V end was cut by 4 bases, the J end by 2 bases, with 16 bases between. CDR1 is MNHEY and CDR2 is SVGAGI in the germline V gene. The CDR3 runs to 16 residues.

The chain links TRBV15 to TRBJ1-1; D call uncertain. The germline V gene encodes CDR1 LNHNV and CDR2 YYDKDF (reference sequence). The V end lost 5 bases, the J end lost 3 bases, and 22 bases lay between the germline ends. The CDR3 has 17 residues. The DNA of the CDR3 is TGTGCCACCAGCTCGCGCGGGAGTCGGAGGGCCCACACTGAAGCTTTCTTT. As protein: CATSSRGSRRAHTEAFF.

This chain uses TRBV4-1 with TRBJ2-5, with TRBD2 matching 9 bases. Germline-derived CDR1 and CDR2 are MGHRA and YSYEKL. There are 17 residues in the CDR3. The junction had 9 bases not matched to a gene; V was cut back by 2 bases and J by 2 bases. CDR3 loop: CASSQPPGLAIQETQYF. DNA of the CDR3: TGCGCCAGCAGCCAACCCCCGGGACTAGCAATTCAAGAGACCCAGTACTTC.

This chain uses TRBV11-2 with TRBJ2-1, with unresolved D. There are 11 residues in the CDR3. V lost 9 bases and J 2 bases, leaving 5 bases between the germline ends. Per the germline V gene, CDR1 is SGHAT and CDR2 is FQNNGV. Written as DNA, the CDR3 is TGTGCCAGTTCTACCTACAATGAGCAGTTCTTC. This gives the protein CASSTYNEQFF.

The sample holds one count of this clone. The CDR3 region has the DNA TGCGCCAGCAGTCCCCTAGCAGTCAATGAGCAGTTCTTC. Amino acids: CASSPLAVNEQFF. V and J are TRBV10-2 and TRBJ2-1; weak D call: TRBD2 (5 bases). Trimming cost V 5 bases and J 6 bases, with 11 bases left between them. Germline V gene lookup returns CDR1 WSHSY and CDR2 SAAADI. This CDR3 is built from 13 residues.

The gene calls are TRBV10-2 and TRBJ1-3; no firm D call. CDR1 WSHSY and CDR2 SAAADI come from the germline V gene. V was trimmed by 2 bases and J by 4 bases, leaving 12 bases between them. The CDR3 is 15 amino acids. In DNA form, the CDR3 reads TGCGCCAGCAGTGAGCGGTGGAGATACGGAAACACCATATATTTT. Amino acid sequence: CASSERWRYGNTIYF.

The chain couples TRBV9 to TRBJ1-2; D gene ambiguous. Germline CDR1 SGDLS, CDR2 YYNGEE. CDR3 size: 14 residues. V lost 7 bases and J 0 bases, leaving 13 bases between the germline ends. In DNA form, the CDR3 reads TGTGCCAGCGGTCGGGAGCAATCTAACTATGGCTACACCTTC. Its protein product is CASGREQSNYGYTF. The variable domain in full, completed from reference TRBV9 and TRBJ1-2, reads DSGVTQTPKHLITATGQRVTLRCSPRSGDLSVYWYQQSLDQGLQFLIQYYNGEERAKGNILERFSAQQFPDLHSELNLSSLELGDSALYFCASGREQSNYGYTFGSGTRLTVV.

The chain links TRBV10-1 to TRBJ1-2, with 7 bases identical to TRBD1. The CDR3 runs 15 residues. With V trimmed by 5 bases and J by 2 bases, 8 bases remained unmatched. Germline V gene data show CDR1 as WNHNN and CDR2 as SYGVQD (reference sequence). CDR3 DNA sequence: TGCGCCAGCAGTCCCACAGGGGACGCCAACTATGGCTACACCTTC. It specifies CASSPTGDANYGYTF.

This clone appeared a few times. The CDR3 here is CASSLAGETQYF. The CDR3, as DNA: TGCGCCAGCAGCTTGGCCGGGGAGACCCAGTACTTC. V is TRBV5-1 and J is TRBJ2-5; D unclear. Trimming removed 0 bases at V and 5 bases at J, with 5 bases between. The CDR3 sequence is 12 residues long. Germline CDR1 SGHRS, CDR2 YFSETQ.

The chain employs TRBV7-2 and TRBJ1-3; D gene uncertain. CDR3 length equals 13 residues. Trimming pared 2 bases from V and 4 bases from J, leaving 6 bases between. From germline, CDR1 is SGHTA and CDR2 FQGNSA. In DNA, the CDR3 is TGTGCCAGCAGCTTATCTACCGGAAACACCATATATTTT. Encoded protein: CASSLSTGNTIYF.